The T cell receptor beta chain under discussion was sequenced for a study of beta chain features in type 1 diabetes. The sequenced template was cDNA made from the entire isolated RNA. Clones were read by immunoSEQ multiplex PCR, and TCRdb kept only the in-frame ones, dropping some. The repertoire holds about 110,000 clones, with almost 40% as singletons. This clone was observed a few times. The receptor's source is a woman between 18 and 29 years old in good health. Sequenced: stem cell memory CD4+ T cells from blood.

DNA for the CDR3: TGCGCCAGCAGCTTATCCGGGACTAGCGGGAGGAGGAATGACGAGCAGTACTTC. This sequence encodes CASSLSGTSGRRNDEQYF. This rearrangement joins TRBV5-1 to TRBJ2-7; 15 nucleotides match TRBD2. The germline gives CDR1 SGHRS, CDR2 YFSETQ. Germline trimming cut 2 bases from V and 5 bases from J; bases unmatched to any gene: 11. CDR3 length: 18 amino acids. Full variable domain (rest looked up from reference TRBV5-1 and TRBJ2-7): KAGVTQTPRYLIKTRGQQVTLSCSPISGHRSVSWYQQTPGQGLQFLFEYFSETQRNKGNFPGRFSGRQFSNSRSEMNVSTLELGDSALYLCASSLSGTSGRRNDEQYFGPGTRLTVT.